In its sample, the clone carrying this TCR beta chain was seen a few times. Its target is unknown. Data came from immunoSEQ multiplex PCR; TCRdb stores just in-frame clones and leaves some out. The sample has 30,000 to 45,000 clones, 80% to 85% seen once. The data derive from a study of graft-versus-host responses after intestinal transplantation. Study findings and constraints: GvH clones occurred in recipient marrow; some first appeared in ileum or blood.

The CDR3 spans 12 residues. In germline, CDR1 is SGDLS, CDR2 YYNGEE. The ends were cut back, 3 bases at V and 8 bases at J, with 6 bases in the middle. The genes are TRBV9 and TRBJ1-6; possible D gene TRBD1, 6 bases. This specimen was PBMCs, taken about 1,000 days after transplant. The receptor's source is a human patient who received an intestinal transplant, so some T cells may come from the graft donor. CDR3 in amino acids: CASSGQDSPLHF. CDR3 bases: TGTGCCAGCAGCGGACAGGATTCACCCCTCCACTTT.